Below are 22 T cell receptor beta chains sequenced from a single sample in a study of low-dose radiotherapy and immunotherapy resistance in tumors. Priming of first-strand cDNA relied on TRAV- and TRBV-specific primers (covering alpha and beta chains). It was with a constant-region primer and a V-primer adapter that TCRs were amplified over roughly 19 PCR cycles. TCRdb reprocessed the reads with MiXCR, giving one entry per CDR3 protein. The sample includes 7,000 to 9,000 distinct CDR3 sequences, more than 65% seen only once; the top ten take roughly 6%. All receptors come from a human donor with advanced metastatic prostate, ovarian, gallbladder or colorectal cancer (not recorded which). This table probably holds off-target reads from a library built for another chain.

The chain couples TRBV6-2 or TRBV6-3 to TRBJ2-7, with D perhaps matching TRBD2 (6 bases). CDR1 and CDR2 (germline): MNHEY, SVGEGT. The CDR3 has 13 amino acids. Trimming pared 5 bases from V and 3 bases from J, leaving 11 bases between. CDR3: CASSRAGVYEQYF. The CDR3 coding sequence is TGTGCCAGCAGTCGAGCGGGTGTCTACGAGCAGTACTTC.

The chain combines TRBV7-9 with TRBJ2-3; tentatively, D is TRBD2 (7 bases). V lost 5 bases, J lost 2 bases, and 11 bases lay in between. Germline V lookup: CDR1 SEHNR, CDR2 FQNEAQ (reference sequence). The CDR3 has 14 residues. The CDR3 protein is CASSPGGPTDTQYF. CDR3 in DNA: TGTGCCAGCAGCCCGGGGGGCCCCACAGATACGCAGTATTTT.

This chain uses TRBV6-2 or TRBV6-3 with TRBJ2-5; possibly TRBD2 for D (6 bases). Trimming removed 11 bases at V and 3 bases at J, with 16 bases between. This CDR3 contains 13 residues. Germline CDR1 reads MNHEY; CDR2 reads SVGEGT. CDR3 DNA sequence: TGTGCCCCCCACGCTAGCGAAGAAGAGACCCAGTACTTC. Amino acid sequence: CAPHASEEETQYF.

This chain uses TRBV5-4 with TRBJ2-7; 8 nucleotides match TRBD2. Germline CDR1 is SGHNT and CDR2 is YYREEE (reference sequence). V gave up 3 bases and J gave up 3 bases; unmatched junction bases: 2. CDR3 length equals 13 residues. DNA of the CDR3: TGTGCCAGCAGCTCCGGGACTAGCTACGAGCAGTACTTC. It yields the protein CASSSGTSYEQYF.

The chain joins TRBV12-3 or TRBV12-4 to TRBJ2-1; D is possibly TRBD1 or TRBD2 (6 bases each). V dropped 0 bases and J dropped 7 bases, with 13 bases sitting between them. The CDR3 runs 15 residues. In DNA form, the CDR3 reads TGTGCCAGCAGTTTAGCGGGGGGCCTGGGGAATGAGCAGTTCTTC. Translating gives CASSLAGGLGNEQFF.

This chain connects TRBV11-1 to TRBJ2-3; D call uncertain. The germline V gene encodes CDR1 SGHAT and CDR2 FQDESV (reference sequence). The V and J ends lost 7 bases and 0 bases respectively, with 14 bases between them. The CDR3 runs 15 residues. The CDR3 DNA reads TGTGCCAGCACCACTAAGCCCTCTAGCACAGATACGCAGTATTTT. As protein: CASTTKPSSTDTQYF.

This chain joins TRBV11-2 and TRBJ1-5, with 10 bases that match TRBD1. This CDR3 has 15 amino acids. V was pared by 8 bases and J by 2 bases, with 6 bases of the junction left unmatched. Per germline, CDR1 SGHAT and CDR2 FQNNGV. The DNA for the CDR3 is TGTGCCAGCGCTAGGGGGACAGGGGGCAATCAGCCCCAGCATTTT. This encodes CASARGTGGNQPQHF.

This clonotype appeared a single time. The chain has TRBV7-9 and TRBJ1-2; weak D call: TRBD1 (6 bases). This CDR3 contains 14 residues. Deletions cut 5 bases from V and 5 bases from J, with 15 bases between. CDR1 SEHNR and CDR2 FQNEAQ come from the germline V gene (reference sequence). For the CDR3, the DNA is TGTGCCAGCAGCGTCTTACAGGGAGGGTATGGCTACACCTTC. Translated: CASSVLQGGYGYTF.

The chain is built from TRBV29-1 and TRBJ2-5; D possibly matches TRBD1 or TRBD2 (5 bases each). Germline CDR1 SQVTM, CDR2 ANQGSEA. The CDR3 spans 13 residues. Between the trimmed V and J ends, which lost 4 bases and 7 bases, there was a span of 16 bases. CDR3 sequence (DNA): TGCAGCGTTGGTCGTGAGGGGATGGGGACCCAGTACTTC. Protein product: CSVGREGMGTQYF.

The gene calls are TRBV3-1 and TRBJ2-2, with no clear D. Germline V gene lookup returns CDR1 LGHDT and CDR2 YNNKEL (reference sequence). Trimming removed 1 base at V and 6 bases at J, with 15 bases between. The CDR3 is 16 residues long. CDR3 region: CASSQGYSAEAGELFF. The DNA for the CDR3 is TGTGCCAGCAGCCAAGGCTACTCAGCCGAGGCCGGGGAGCTGTTTTTT.

This sequence joins TRBV6-2 or TRBV6-3 and TRBJ2-1; 8 nucleotides align to TRBD1. This CDR3 has 17 amino acids. Looked up from germline, CDR1 is MNHEY and CDR2 is SVGEGT. The J segment lost 8 bases and the V segment lost 5 bases, leaving 17 bases of the junction unmatched. The CDR3 here is CASSLPPRSRGRDEQFF. The CDR3, as DNA: TGTGCCAGCAGTCTTCCTCCTCGGAGCAGGGGGCGTGATGAGCAGTTCTTC.

This rearrangement joins TRBV6-1 to TRBJ1-1, with 8 bases aligning to TRBD1. The CDR3 consists of 14 residues. The J segment lost 3 bases and the V segment lost 7 bases, leaving 7 bases of the junction unmatched. Germline-derived CDR1 and CDR2 are MNHNS and SASEGT. The DNA for the CDR3 is TGTGCCAGCACTCATGACAGGGGCGACACTGAAGCTTTCTTT. Protein product: CASTHDRGDTEAFF.

The chain uses TRBV24-1 and TRBJ2-3; 9 bases match TRBD2. Unmatched junction bases numbered 7, after V lost 5 bases and J lost 5 bases. In germline, CDR1 is KGHDR, CDR2 SFDVKD. The CDR3 runs to 15 residues. CDR3: CATSAAGGRGDTQYF. The CDR3 coding sequence is TGTGCCACCAGTGCGGCGGGGGGGCGCGGAGATACGCAGTATTTT.

The chain has TRBV18 and TRBJ2-2; possibly TRBD2 for D (5 bases). Between the trimmed V and J ends, which lost 0 bases and 0 bases, there was a span of 8 bases. In germline, CDR1 is KGHSH, CDR2 LQKENI. This CDR3 has 16 residues. The CDR3, as DNA: TGTGCCAGCTCACCACCGGACTCCGCGAACACCGGGGAGCTGTTTTTT. It is translated as CASSPPDSANTGELFF.

The CDR3 loop is CASSEATRPAGTEAFF. The CDR3 DNA reads as TGTGCCAGCAGTGAAGCCACCCGGCCGGCGGGCACTGAAGCTTTCTTT. The chain combines TRBV2 with TRBJ1-1; no definite D call. V was cut by 0 bases and J by 4 bases, with 15 bases left in between. Germline assignment: CDR1 SNHLY and CDR2 FYNNEI. The CDR3 runs to 16 residues. Combining the CDR3 with reference TRBV2 and TRBJ1-1 gives the whole variable domain EPEVTQTPSHQVTQMGQEVILRCVPISNHLYFYWYRQILGQKVEFLVSFYNNEISEKSEIFDDQFSVERPDGSNFTLKIRSTKLEDSAMYFCASSEATRPAGTEAFFGQGTRLTVV.

The rearrangement uses TRBV5-1 and TRBJ2-1; D is ambiguous. V lost 0 bases, J lost 4 bases, and 5 bases lay in between. Germline V gene data show CDR1 as SGHRS and CDR2 as YFSETQ. This CDR3 spans 13 amino acids. The DNA of the CDR3 is TGCGCCAGCAGCTTGGGGGATTACAATGAGCAGTTCTTC. Residues: CASSLGDYNEQFF.

This clonotype has a single count. V is TRBV29-1 and J is TRBJ2-2, with D possibly matching TRBD1 (7 bases). Between the trimmed V and J ends, which lost 6 bases and 3 bases, there was a span of 14 bases. The CDR3 consists of 14 residues. CDR1 and CDR2 from the germline V gene are SQVTM and ANQGSEA. The CDR3 DNA follows: TGCAGCGTGGCAACAGGGGAGGACACCGGGGAGCTGTTTTTT. It specifies CSVATGEDTGELFF.

The chain is built from TRBV6-2 or TRBV6-3 and TRBJ2-7, with D possibly being TRBD1 or TRBD2 (5 bases each). Per germline, CDR1 MNHEY and CDR2 SVGEGT. The ends were cut back, 8 bases at V and 7 bases at J, with 18 bases in the middle. The CDR3 sequence is 13 residues long. CDR3 sequence: CASYTPMGREQYF. The CDR3 nucleotides read TGTGCCAGCTACACTCCCATGGGACGGGAGCAGTACTTC.

The rearrangement uses TRBV10-3 and TRBJ2-7; D ambiguous. CDR3 length equals 15 residues. The ends were cut back, 2 bases at V and 0 bases at J, with 11 bases in the middle. In germline, CDR1 is ENHRY, CDR2 SYGVKD. The CDR3, as DNA: TGTGCCATCAGTGAGCGTGGGGAAAGCTCCTACGAGCAGTACTTC. This codes for CAISERGESSYEQYF.

By sample fraction, this clonotype is large (0.1 to 1%). The gene calls are TRBV7-9 and TRBJ1-5; no clear D. The CDR3 totals 14 residues. The V end was cut by 2 bases, the J end by 2 bases, with 7 bases between. Germline CDR1 is SEHNR and CDR2 is FQNEAQ (reference sequence). This CDR3 reads CASSLTDGNQPQHF. As DNA, the CDR3 is TGTGCCAGCAGCTTAACTGATGGCAATCAGCCCCAGCATTTT.

The CDR3, as DNA: TGTGCCAGCAGCCACAGCGGGAGCTCCTACAATGAGCAGTTCTTC. Its translation: CASSHSGSSYNEQFF. The chain is built from TRBV11-2 and TRBJ2-1; 8 nucleotides match TRBD2. The CDR3 totals 15 residues. Germline V gives CDR1 SGHAT, CDR2 FQNNGV. The trim removed 5 bases at V and 0 bases at J, leaving 3 bases unmatched.

This chain joins TRBV29-1 and TRBJ2-1, with D possibly TRBD1 on 6 matching bases. The V and J ends lost 3 bases and 5 bases respectively, with 17 bases between them. The CDR3 has 15 residues. Germline V CDR1 and CDR2: SQVTM, ANQGSEA. CDR3 sequence: CSVDPGRGSNNEQFF. The CDR3 coding sequence is TGCAGCGTTGACCCCGGCAGGGGCTCTAACAATGAGCAGTTCTTC.